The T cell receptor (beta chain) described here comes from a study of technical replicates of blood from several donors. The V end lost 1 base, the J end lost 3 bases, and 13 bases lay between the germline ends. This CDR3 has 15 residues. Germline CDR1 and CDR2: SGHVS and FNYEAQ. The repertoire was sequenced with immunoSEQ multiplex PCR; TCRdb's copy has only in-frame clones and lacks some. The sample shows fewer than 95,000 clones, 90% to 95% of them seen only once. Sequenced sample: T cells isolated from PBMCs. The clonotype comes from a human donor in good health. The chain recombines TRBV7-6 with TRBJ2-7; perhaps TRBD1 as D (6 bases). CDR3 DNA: TGTGCCAGCAGCTTAGAAGGGATACAGGGCTACGAGCAGTACTTC. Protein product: CASSLEGIQGYEQYF.